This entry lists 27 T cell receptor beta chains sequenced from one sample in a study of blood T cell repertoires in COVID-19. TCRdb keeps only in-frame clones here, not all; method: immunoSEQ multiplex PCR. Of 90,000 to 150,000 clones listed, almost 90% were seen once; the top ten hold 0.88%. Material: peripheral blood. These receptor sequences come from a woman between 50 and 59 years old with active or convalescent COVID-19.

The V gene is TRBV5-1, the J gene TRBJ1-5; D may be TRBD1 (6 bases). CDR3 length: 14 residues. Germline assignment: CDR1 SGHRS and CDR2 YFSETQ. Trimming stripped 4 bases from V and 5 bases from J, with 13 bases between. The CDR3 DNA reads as TGCGCCAGCAGCCCGATGGCAGGGGATCAGCCCCAGCATTTT. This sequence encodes CASSPMAGDQPQHF.

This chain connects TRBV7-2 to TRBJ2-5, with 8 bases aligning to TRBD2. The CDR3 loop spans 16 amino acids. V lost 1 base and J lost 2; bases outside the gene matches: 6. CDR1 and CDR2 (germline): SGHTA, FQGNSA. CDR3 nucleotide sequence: TGTGCCAGCAGCTTAGGGACATCGGGGGGGCAAGAGACCCAGTACTTC. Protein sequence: CASSLGTSGGQETQYF.

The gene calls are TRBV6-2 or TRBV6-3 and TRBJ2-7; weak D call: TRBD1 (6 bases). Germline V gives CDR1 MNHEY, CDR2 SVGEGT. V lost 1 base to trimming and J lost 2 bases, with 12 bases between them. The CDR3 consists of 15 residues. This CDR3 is CASSYWGKGAYEQYF. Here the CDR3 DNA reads TGTGCCAGCAGTTACTGGGGGAAGGGGGCCTACGAGCAGTACTTC.

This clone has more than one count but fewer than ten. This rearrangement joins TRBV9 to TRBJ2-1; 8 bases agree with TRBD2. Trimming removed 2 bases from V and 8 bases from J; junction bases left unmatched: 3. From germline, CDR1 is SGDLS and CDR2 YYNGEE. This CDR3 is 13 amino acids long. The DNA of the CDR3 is TGTGCCAGCAGCGTCGCGGGAGGCCATGAGCAGTTCTTC. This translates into CASSVAGGHEQFF.

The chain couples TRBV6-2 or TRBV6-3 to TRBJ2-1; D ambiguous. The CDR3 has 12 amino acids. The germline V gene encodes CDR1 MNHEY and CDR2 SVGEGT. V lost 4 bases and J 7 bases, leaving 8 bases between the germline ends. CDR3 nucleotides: TGTGCCAGCAGTTCAAACAGTAATGAGCAGTTCTTC. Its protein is CASSSNSNEQFF.

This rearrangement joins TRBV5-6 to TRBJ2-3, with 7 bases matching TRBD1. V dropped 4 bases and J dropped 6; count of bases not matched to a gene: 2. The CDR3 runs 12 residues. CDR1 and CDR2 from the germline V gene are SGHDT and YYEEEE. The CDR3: CASSPDRDTQYF. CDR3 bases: TGTGCCAGCAGCCCGGACAGGGATACGCAGTATTTT. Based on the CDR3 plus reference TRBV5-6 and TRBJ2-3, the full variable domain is DAGVTQSPTHLIKTRGQQVTLRCSPKSGHDTVSWYQQALGQGPQFIFQYYEEEERQRGNFPDRFSGHQFPNYSSELNVNALLLGDSALYLCASSPDRDTQYFGPGTRLTVL.

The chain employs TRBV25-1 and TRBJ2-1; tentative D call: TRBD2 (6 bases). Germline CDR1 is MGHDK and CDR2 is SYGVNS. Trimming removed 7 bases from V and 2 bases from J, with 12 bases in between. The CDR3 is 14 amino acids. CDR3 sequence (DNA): TGTGCCAGCAAGTCGGGGGATACCTACAATGAGCAGTTCTTC. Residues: CASKSGDTYNEQFF.

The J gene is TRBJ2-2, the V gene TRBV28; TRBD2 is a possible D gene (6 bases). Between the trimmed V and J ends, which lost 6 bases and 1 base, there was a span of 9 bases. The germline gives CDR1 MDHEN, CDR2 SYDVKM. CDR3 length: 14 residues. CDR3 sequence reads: CASREGENTGELFF. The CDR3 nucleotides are TGTGCCAGCAGGGAGGGAGAGAACACCGGGGAGCTGTTTTTT.

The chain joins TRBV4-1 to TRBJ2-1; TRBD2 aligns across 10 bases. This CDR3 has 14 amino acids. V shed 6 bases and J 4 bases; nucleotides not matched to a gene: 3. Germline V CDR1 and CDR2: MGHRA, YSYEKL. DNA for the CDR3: TGCGCCAGCAGTGCTAGCGGGGGTTACAATGAGCAGTTCTTC. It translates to CASSASGGYNEQFF.

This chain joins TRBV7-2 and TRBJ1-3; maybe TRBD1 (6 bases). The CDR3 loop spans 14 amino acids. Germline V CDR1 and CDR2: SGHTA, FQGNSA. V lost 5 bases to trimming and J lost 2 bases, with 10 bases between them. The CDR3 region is CASSRTATGNTIYF. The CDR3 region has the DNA TGTGCCAGCAGCAGGACAGCGACTGGAAACACCATATATTTT.

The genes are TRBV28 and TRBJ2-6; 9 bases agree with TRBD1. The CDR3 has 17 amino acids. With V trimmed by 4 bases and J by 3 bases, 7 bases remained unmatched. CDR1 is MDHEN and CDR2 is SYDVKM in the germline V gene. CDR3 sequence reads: CASSSRTGVDGANVLTF. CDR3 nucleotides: TGTGCCAGCAGTTCTAGGACAGGGGTTGATGGGGCCAACGTCCTGACTTTC.

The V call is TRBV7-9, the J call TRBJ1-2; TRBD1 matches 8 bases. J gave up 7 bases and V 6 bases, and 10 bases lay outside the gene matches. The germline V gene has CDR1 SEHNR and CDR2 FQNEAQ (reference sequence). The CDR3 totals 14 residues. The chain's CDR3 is CASRATGGHGGYTF. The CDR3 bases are TGTGCCAGCAGAGCTACAGGGGGACACGGTGGCTACACCTTC.

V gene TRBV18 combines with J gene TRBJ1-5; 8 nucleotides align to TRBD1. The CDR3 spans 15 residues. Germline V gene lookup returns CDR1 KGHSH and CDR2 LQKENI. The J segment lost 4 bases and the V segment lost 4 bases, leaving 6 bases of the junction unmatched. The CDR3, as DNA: TGTGCCAGCTCACGCGGACAGGGAGGAAATCAGCCCCAGCATTTT. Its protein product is CASSRGQGGNQPQHF.

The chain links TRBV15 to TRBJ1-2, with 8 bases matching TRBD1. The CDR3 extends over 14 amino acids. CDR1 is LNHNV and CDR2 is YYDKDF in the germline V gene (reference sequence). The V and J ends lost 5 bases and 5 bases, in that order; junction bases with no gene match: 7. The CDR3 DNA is TGTGCCACCAGCCACCGGACAGGGTCTTATGGCTACACCTTC. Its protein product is CATSHRTGSYGYTF.

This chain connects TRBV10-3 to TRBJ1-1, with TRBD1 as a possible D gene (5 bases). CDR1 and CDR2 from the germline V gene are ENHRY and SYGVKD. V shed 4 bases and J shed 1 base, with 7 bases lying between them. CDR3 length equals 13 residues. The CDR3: CAISAQENTEAFF. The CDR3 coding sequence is TGTGCCATCAGTGCACAGGAGAACACTGAAGCTTTCTTT.

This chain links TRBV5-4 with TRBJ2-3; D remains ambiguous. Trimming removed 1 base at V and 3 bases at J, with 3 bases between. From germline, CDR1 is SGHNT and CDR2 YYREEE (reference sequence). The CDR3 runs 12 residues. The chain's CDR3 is CASSLLTDTQYF. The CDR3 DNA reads TGTGCCAGCAGCTTGCTGACAGATACGCAGTATTTT.

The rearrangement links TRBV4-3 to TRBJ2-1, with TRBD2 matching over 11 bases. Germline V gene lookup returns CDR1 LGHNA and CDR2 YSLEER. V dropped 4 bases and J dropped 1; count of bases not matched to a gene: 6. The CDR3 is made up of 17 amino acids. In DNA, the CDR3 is TGCGCCAGCAGCCGCGGACTAGCGGGCCGATCCTACAATGAGCAGTTCTTC. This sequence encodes CASSRGLAGRSYNEQFF.

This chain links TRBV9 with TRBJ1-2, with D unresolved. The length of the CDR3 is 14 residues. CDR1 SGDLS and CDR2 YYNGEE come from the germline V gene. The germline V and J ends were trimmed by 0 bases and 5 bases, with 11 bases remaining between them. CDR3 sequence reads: CASSVEASRYGYTF. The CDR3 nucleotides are TGTGCCAGCAGCGTAGAGGCATCCAGGTATGGCTACACCTTC.

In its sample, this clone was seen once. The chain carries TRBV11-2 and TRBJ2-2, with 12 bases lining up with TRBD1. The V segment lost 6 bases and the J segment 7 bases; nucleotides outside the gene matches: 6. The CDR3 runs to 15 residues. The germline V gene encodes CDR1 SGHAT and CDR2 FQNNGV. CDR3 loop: CASRTGTGGLGELFF. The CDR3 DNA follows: TGTGCCAGCAGAACCGGGACAGGGGGCCTCGGGGAGCTGTTTTTT.

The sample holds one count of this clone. CDR3 nucleotide sequence: TGTGCCAGCAGCTGGGGGGGAGCGGACCCGGGAGATACGCAGTATTTT. It specifies CASSWGGADPGDTQYF. The chain links TRBV28 to TRBJ2-3; TRBD2 agrees at 7 bases. Germline-derived CDR1 and CDR2 are MDHEN and SYDVKM. V lost 6 bases, J lost 5 bases, and 14 bases stayed unmatched. This CDR3 is 16 amino acids long.

This CDR3 is CASSNSGTGGGETQYF. The DNA of the CDR3 is TGTGCCAGCAGCAACTCCGGGACAGGGGGCGGCGAGACCCAGTACTTC. The chain couples TRBV9 to TRBJ2-5; 12 nucleotides agree with TRBD1. CDR1 and CDR2 (germline): SGDLS, YYNGEE. Unmatched junction bases numbered 9, after V lost 4 bases and J lost 5 bases. CDR3 length: 16 residues.

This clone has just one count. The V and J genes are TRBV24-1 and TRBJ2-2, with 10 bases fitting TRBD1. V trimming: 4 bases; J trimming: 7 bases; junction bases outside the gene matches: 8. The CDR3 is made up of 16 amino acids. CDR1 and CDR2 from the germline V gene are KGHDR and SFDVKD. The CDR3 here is CATSDQGTGAIGELFF. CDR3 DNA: TGTGCCACCAGTGACCAAGGGACAGGGGCCATCGGGGAGCTGTTTTTT.

The CDR3 reads CASSSGQGPNQPQHF. The CDR3 DNA reads TGCGCCAGCAGCTCCGGACAGGGCCCTAATCAGCCCCAGCATTTT. The rearrangement links TRBV5-1 to TRBJ1-5; TRBD1 aligns across 8 bases. J gave up 4 bases and V 3 bases, and 6 bases lay outside the gene matches. Germline lookup yields CDR1 SGHRS and CDR2 YFSETQ. The CDR3 has 15 residues.

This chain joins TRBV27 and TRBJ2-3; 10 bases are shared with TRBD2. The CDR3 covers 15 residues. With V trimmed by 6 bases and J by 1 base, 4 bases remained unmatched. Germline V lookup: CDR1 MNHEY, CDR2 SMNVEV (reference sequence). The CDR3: CASSPGTSGTDTQYF. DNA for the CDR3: TGTGCCAGCAGCCCCGGGACTAGCGGCACAGATACGCAGTATTTT.

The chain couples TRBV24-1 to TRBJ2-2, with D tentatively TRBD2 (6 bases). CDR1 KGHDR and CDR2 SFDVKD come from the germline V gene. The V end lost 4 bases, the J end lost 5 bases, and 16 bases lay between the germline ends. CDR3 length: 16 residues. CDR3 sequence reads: CATSEYGAGRTGELFF. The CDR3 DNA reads TGTGCCACCAGTGAGTACGGGGCGGGACGGACCGGGGAGCTGTTTTTT.

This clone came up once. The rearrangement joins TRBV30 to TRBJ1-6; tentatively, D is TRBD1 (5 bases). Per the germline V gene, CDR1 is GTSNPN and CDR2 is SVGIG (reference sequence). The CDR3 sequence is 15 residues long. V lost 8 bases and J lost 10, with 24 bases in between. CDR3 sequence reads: CALEVQGKGRSPLHF. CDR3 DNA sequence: TGTGCCCTGGAAGTTCAGGGTAAGGGGCGATCACCCCTCCACTTT. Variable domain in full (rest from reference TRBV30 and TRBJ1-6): SQTIHQWPATLVQPVGSPLSLECTVEGTSNPNLYWYRQAAGRGLQLLFYSVGIGQISSEVPQNLSASRPQDRQFILSSKKLLLSDSGFYLCALEVQGKGRSPLHFGNGTRLTVT.

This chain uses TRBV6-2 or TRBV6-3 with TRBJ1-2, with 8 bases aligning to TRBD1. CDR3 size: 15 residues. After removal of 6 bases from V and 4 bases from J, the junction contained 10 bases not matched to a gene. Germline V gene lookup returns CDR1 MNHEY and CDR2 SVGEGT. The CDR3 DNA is TGTGCCAGCAGCCAGGACAGGGAGAGGATCTATGGCTACACCTTC. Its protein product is CASSQDRERIYGYTF.